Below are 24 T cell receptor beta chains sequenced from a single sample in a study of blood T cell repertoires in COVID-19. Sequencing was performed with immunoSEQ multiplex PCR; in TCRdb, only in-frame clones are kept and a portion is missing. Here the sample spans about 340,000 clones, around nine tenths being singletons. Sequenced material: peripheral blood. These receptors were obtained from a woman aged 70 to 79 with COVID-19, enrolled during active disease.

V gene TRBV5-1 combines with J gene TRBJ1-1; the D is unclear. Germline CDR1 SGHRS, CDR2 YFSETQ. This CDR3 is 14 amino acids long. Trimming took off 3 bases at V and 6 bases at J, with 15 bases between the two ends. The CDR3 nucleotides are TGCGCCAGCAGCTACACGAGGATTGAGGCTGAAGCTTTCTTT. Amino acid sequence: CASSYTRIEAEAFF.

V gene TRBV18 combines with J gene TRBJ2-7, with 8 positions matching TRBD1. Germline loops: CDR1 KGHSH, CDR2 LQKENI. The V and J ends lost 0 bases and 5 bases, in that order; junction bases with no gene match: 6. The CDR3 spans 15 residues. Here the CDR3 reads CASSPPGQGYHEQYF. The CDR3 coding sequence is TGTGCCAGCTCACCACCTGGACAGGGATATCACGAGCAGTACTTC.

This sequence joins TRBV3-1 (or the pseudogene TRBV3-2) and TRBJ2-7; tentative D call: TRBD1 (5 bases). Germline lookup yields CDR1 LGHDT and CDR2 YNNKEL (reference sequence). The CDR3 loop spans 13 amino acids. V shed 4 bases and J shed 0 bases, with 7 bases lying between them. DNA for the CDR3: TGTGCCAGCAGCCCCGACAGCTCCTACGAGCAGTACTTC. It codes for CASSPDSSYEQYF.

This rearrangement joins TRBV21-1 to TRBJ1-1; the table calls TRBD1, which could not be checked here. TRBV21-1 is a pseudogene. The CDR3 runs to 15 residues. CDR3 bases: TGTGCCAGCAGCAGGAAACAGGGTGTGAACACTGAAGCTTTCTTT. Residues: CASSRKQGVNTEAFF.

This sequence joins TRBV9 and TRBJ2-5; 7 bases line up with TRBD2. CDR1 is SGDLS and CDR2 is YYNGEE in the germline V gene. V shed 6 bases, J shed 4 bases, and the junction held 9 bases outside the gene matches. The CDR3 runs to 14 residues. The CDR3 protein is CASTRGGVGETQYF. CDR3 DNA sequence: TGTGCCAGCACCCGCGGGGGAGTCGGAGAGACCCAGTACTTC.

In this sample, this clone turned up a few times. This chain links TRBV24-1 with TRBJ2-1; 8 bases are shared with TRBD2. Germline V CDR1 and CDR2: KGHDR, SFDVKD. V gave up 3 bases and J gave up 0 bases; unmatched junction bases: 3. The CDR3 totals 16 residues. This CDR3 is CATSDNGGASYNEQFF. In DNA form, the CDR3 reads TGTGCCACCAGTGATAACGGGGGGGCCTCCTACAATGAGCAGTTCTTC.

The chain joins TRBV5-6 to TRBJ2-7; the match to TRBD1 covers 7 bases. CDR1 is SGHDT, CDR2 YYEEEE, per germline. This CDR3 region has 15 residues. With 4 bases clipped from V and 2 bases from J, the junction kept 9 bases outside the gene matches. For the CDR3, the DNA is TGTGCCAGCAGCATGTACAGGGGTGGTCCCTACGAGCAGTACTTC. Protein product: CASSMYRGGPYEQYF.

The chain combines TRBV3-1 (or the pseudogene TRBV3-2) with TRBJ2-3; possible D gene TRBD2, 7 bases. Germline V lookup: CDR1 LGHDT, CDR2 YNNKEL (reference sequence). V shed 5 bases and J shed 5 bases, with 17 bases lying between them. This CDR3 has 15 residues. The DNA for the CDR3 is TGTGCCAGCAGCTCCCGCGGGGGCGGGGTAGATACGCAGTATTTT. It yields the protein CASSSRGGGVDTQYF.

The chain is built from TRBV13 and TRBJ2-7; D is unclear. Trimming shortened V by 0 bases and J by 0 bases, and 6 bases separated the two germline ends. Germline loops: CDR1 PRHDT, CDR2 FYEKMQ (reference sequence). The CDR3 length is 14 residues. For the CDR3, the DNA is TGTGCCAGCAGCTTAGGGCGGCTCTCCTACGAGCAGTACTTC. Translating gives CASSLGRLSYEQYF.

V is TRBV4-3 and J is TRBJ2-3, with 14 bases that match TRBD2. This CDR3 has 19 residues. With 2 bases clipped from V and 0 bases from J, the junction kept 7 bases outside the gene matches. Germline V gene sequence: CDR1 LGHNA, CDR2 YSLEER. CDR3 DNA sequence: TGCGCCAGCAGCCAATCAGGGACTAGCGGGGGCCCTAGCACAGATACGCAGTATTTT. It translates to CASSQSGTSGGPSTDTQYF.

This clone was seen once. The CDR3 DNA reads as TGCGCCAGCAGCCTCCTCTCTGGAAACACCATATATTTT. Amino acids: CASSLLSGNTIYF. The chain has TRBV4-1 and TRBJ1-3; D gene ambiguous. The V gene lost 4 bases and the J gene lost 0 bases, with 4 bases spanning the gap. Germline loops: CDR1 MGHRA, CDR2 YSYEKL. This CDR3 contains 13 residues.

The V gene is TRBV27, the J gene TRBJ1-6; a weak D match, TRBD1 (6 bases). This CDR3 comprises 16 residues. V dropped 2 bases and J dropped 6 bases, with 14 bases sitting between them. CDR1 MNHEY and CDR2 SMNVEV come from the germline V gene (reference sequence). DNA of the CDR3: TGTGCCAGCAGTTTAGCGGGGGCTACGCCTAATTCACCCCTCCACTTT. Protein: CASSLAGATPNSPLHF.

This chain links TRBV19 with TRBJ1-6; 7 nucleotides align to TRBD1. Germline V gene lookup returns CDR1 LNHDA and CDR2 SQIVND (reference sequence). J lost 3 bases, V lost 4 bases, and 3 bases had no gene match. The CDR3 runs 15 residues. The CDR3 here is CASSSGQVYNSPLHF. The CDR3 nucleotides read TGTGCCAGTAGTAGCGGACAGGTCTATAATTCACCCCTCCACTTT.

As DNA, the CDR3 is TGTGCCAGCAGCTTCGGGTCGGGAGTGAACACTGAAGCTTTCTTT. It codes for CASSFGSGVNTEAFF. This chain links TRBV7-2 with TRBJ1-1; D not certain. V was pared by 3 bases and J by 0 bases, with 11 bases between. Germline V gene lookup returns CDR1 SGHTA and CDR2 FQGNSA. The CDR3 has 15 amino acids.

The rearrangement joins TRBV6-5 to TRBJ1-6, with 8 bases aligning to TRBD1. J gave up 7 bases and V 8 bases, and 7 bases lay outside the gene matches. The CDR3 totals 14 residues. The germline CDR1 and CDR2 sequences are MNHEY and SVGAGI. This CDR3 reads CASGSGGRNSPLHF. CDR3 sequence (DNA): TGTGCCAGCGGATCAGGGGGCCGGAATTCACCCCTCCACTTT.

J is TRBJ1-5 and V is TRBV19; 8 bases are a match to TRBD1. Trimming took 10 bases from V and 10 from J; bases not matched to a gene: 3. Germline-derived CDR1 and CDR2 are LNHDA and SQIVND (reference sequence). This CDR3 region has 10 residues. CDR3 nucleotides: TGTGCCAAGACAGGGGATCCCCAGCATTTT. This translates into CAKTGDPQHF.

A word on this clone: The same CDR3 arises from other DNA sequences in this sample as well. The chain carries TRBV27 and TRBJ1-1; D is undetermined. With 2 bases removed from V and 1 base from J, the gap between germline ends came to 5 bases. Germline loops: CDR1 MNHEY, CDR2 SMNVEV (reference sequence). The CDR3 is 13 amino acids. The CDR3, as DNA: TGTGCCAGCAGTTTAGGGAGGAACACTGAAGCTTTCTTT. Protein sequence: CASSLGRNTEAFF.

The CDR3: CASGPNSPLHF. In DNA, the CDR3 is TGTGCCAGTGGGCCGAATTCACCCCTCCACTTT. The V gene is TRBV6-6, the J gene TRBJ1-6; D unclear. V gave up 9 bases and J gave up 7 bases, with 7 bases separating them. This CDR3 has 11 amino acids. The germline V gene has CDR1 MNHNY and CDR2 SVGAGI (reference sequence).

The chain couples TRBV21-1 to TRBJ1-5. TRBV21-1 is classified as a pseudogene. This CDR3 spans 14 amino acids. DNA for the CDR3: TGTGCCAGCAGCCGGAGATATAGCAATCAGCCCCAGCATTTT. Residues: CASSRRYSNQPQHF.

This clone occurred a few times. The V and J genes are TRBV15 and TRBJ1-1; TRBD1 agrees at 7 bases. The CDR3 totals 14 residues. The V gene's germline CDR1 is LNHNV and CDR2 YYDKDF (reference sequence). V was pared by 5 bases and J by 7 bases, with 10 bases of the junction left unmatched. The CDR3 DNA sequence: TGTGCCACCAGCGGAACAGGGGAAGGAGGTGAAGCTTTCTTT. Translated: CATSGTGEGGEAFF.

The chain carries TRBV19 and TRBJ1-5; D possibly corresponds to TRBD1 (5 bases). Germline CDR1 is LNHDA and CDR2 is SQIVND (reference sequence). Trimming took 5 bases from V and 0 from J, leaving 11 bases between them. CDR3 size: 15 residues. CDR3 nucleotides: TGTGCCAGTAGTCCGCAGGGTTATAGCAATCAGCCCCAGCATTTT. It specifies CASSPQGYSNQPQHF.

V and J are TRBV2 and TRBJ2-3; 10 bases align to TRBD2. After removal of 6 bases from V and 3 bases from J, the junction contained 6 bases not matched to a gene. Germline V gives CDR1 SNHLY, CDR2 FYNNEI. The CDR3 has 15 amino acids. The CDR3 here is CASRSTSGETDTQYF. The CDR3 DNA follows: TGTGCCAGCAGGTCCACTAGCGGGGAGACAGATACGCAGTATTTT.

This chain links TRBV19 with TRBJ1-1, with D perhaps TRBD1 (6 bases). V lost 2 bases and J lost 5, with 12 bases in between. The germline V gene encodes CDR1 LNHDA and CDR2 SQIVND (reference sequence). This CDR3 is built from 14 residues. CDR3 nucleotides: TGTGCCAGTAGTATAAACAGGGTGGTTACTGAAGCTTTCTTT. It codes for CASSINRVVTEAFF.

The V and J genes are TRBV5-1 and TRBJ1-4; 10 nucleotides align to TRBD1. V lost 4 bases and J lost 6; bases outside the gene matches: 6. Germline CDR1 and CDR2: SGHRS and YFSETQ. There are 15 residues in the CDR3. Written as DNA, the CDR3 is TGCGCCAGCAGCCACTTCGGACAGGGGGATGAAAAACTGTTTTTT. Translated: CASSHFGQGDEKLFF. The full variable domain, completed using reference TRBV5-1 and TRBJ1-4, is KAGVTQTPRYLIKTRGQQVTLSCSPISGHRSVSWYQQTPGQGLQFLFEYFSETQRNKGNFPGRFSGRQFSNSRSEMNVSTLELGDSALYLCASSHFGQGDEKLFFGSGTQLSVL.